This T cell receptor beta chain was captured by sequencing in a study of blood T cell repertoires in COVID-19. For the study at large: Sites in the United States, Italy and Spain provided acute and convalescent COVID-19 samples. Sample material is recorded as cDNA or gDNA derived from T cells, B-cell-depleted T cells, or PBMCs.

In the authors' workflow: Cell counts per sample came from amplifying reference gene primers. TCRdb's copy holds only in-frame clones and misses some; the assay was immunoSEQ multiplex PCR. V and J calls and clone size come straight from that table; D and trimming were deduced from the DNA. This sample yields under 55,000 clones, of which about 85% are seen a single time; 11% to 15% belongs to the top ten. V shed 6 bases and J shed 6 bases, with 8 bases lying between them. CDR3 size: 12 residues. This TCR came from a human donor in a cohort sampled during active COVID-19. The chain employs TRBV12-3 or TRBV12-4 and TRBJ2-2; D is perhaps TRBD2 (6 bases). Specimen: peripheral blood. CDR3 loop: CASSPGAGELFF. The CDR3 DNA is TGTGCCAGCAGCCCGGGAGCCGGGGAGCTGTTTTTT.